A single sample gave rise to the 14 T cell receptor beta chains below, sequenced in a study of blood T cell repertoires in COVID-19. This table comes from immunoSEQ multiplex PCR, and its TCRdb copy is limited to in-frame clones, with some not included. The data show 100,000 to 150,000 clones, around 80% seen once. Sequences were obtained from peripheral blood. The receptors were gathered from a man aged 25-45 years with COVID-19, enrolled during active disease.

The chain uses TRBV15 and TRBJ2-7; 7 nucleotides line up with TRBD2. CDR3 size: 14 residues. The V gene end was trimmed by 3 bases and the J gene end by 0 bases; junction bases not matched to a gene: 2. Germline V CDR1 and CDR2: LNHNV, YYDKDF (reference sequence). As DNA, the CDR3 is TGTGCCACCAGCAGGGGAGGGGACTCCTACGAGCAGTACTTC. It specifies CATSRGGDSYEQYF.

This clone has a single count. The chain has TRBV5-8 and TRBJ2-1, with 12 bases identical to TRBD2. The CDR3 consists of 14 residues. V shed 7 bases, J shed 7 bases, and the junction held 6 bases outside the gene matches. CDR1 SGHTS and CDR2 YDEGEE come from the germline V gene. The CDR3 nucleotides read TGTGCCAGCGCAGGACTAGCGGGAAAGAATGAGCAGTTCTTC. Translating it yields CASAGLAGKNEQFF.

This clone showed up just once. The V and J genes are TRBV3-1 (or the pseudogene TRBV3-2) and TRBJ1-2, with D tentatively TRBD1 (6 bases). The V end was cut by 0 bases, the J end by 5 bases, with 13 bases between. Per germline, CDR1 LGHDT and CDR2 YNNKEL (reference sequence). The CDR3 has 15 amino acids. As DNA, the CDR3 is TGTGCCAGCAGCCAAGATCACAGGGAAATATATGGCTACACCTTC. This codes for CASSQDHREIYGYTF.

The chain links TRBV2 to TRBJ1-5; 8 bases map to TRBD1. Germline V gene data show CDR1 as SNHLY and CDR2 as FYNNEI. The J segment lost 4 bases and the V segment lost 6 bases, leaving 5 bases of the junction unmatched. The CDR3 sequence is 14 residues long. CDR3 protein: CASRDRGRNQPQHF. CDR3 nucleotide sequence: TGTGCCAGCAGAGACAGGGGTCGAAATCAGCCCCAGCATTTT. The full variable domain, rest sourced from reference TRBV2 and TRBJ1-5, is EPEVTQTPSHQVTQMGQEVILRCVPISNHLYFYWYRQILGQKVEFLVSFYNNEISEKSEIFDDQFSVERPDGSNFTLKIRSTKLEDSAMYFCASRDRGRNQPQHFGDGTRLSIL.

This clone was detected a few times. V is TRBV11-3 and J is TRBJ1-6; 8 positions agree with TRBD1. This CDR3 has 15 residues. The germline CDR1 and CDR2 sequences are SGHNT and YENEEA. The junction had 5 bases not matched to a gene; V was cut back by 1 base and J by 9 bases. CDR3 sequence reads: CASSLVGRGLSPLHF. DNA for the CDR3: TGTGCCAGCAGCTTAGTGGGCAGGGGGCTTTCACCCCTCCACTTT.

This clone was seen once. The V and J genes are TRBV25-1 and TRBJ1-2; 9 bases fit TRBD1. The CDR3 has 15 amino acids. J gave up 3 bases and V 3 bases, and 5 bases lay outside the gene matches. Per germline, CDR1 MGHDK and CDR2 SYGVNS. In DNA, the CDR3 is TGTGCCAGCAGTGATTTGGACAGGGGCGACTATGGCTACACCTTC. Translating gives CASSDLDRGDYGYTF.

The chain has TRBV28 and TRBJ1-1; TRBD1 matches at 7 bases. The V and J ends lost 3 bases and 0 bases, in that order; junction bases with no gene match: 7. Germline V gives CDR1 MDHEN, CDR2 SYDVKM. CDR3 length: 16 residues. The CDR3: CASSFLTGEVNTEAFF. The CDR3, as DNA: TGTGCCAGCAGTTTCCTCACAGGGGAGGTGAACACTGAAGCTTTCTTT.

V and J are TRBV21-1 and TRBJ2-3; whether TRBD2, the table's D call, matches the DNA was not checked. TRBV21-1 is marked as a pseudogene. The CDR3 is made up of 16 amino acids. CDR3 loop: CASSKEKLRSTDTQYF. The CDR3 DNA sequence: TGTGCCAGCAGCAAAGAGAAACTACGCAGCACAGATACGCAGTATTTT.

V is TRBV5-1 and J is TRBJ2-7; 7 nucleotides match TRBD2. The V gene's germline CDR1 is SGHRS and CDR2 YFSETQ. Trimming at V came to 2 bases and at J to 3 bases, leaving 17 bases not matched to a gene. This CDR3 comprises 18 residues. The DNA of the CDR3 is TGCGCCAGCAGCTTACAACCCCTGGGAGGGTGGGAGTTCTACGAGCAGTACTTC. Encoded protein: CASSLQPLGGWEFYEQYF.

The gene calls are TRBV10-3 and TRBJ1-6; D gene ambiguous. Germline loops: CDR1 ENHRY, CDR2 SYGVKD. V lost 0 bases and J lost 7, with 10 bases in between. This CDR3 is 15 amino acids long. Here the CDR3 reads CAISESGSSNSPLHF. In nucleotides, the CDR3 is TGTGCCATCAGTGAGTCGGGCAGTTCAAATTCACCCCTCCACTTT.

The table lists this clone with a few counts. The sample holds other DNA sequences that translate to the same CDR3. The chain links TRBV3-1 (or the pseudogene TRBV3-2) to TRBJ1-1; D not certain. Germline V lookup: CDR1 LGHDT, CDR2 YNNKEL (reference sequence). This CDR3 has 13 residues. V dropped 1 base and J dropped 5 bases, with 8 bases sitting between them. CDR3 sequence: CASSQVRGTEAFF. The CDR3 DNA is TGTGCCAGCAGCCAAGTCCGAGGGACTGAAGCTTTCTTT.

This clone appeared a few times. The V and J genes are TRBV9 and TRBJ2-1; 10 bases align to TRBD2. Germline CDR1 is SGDLS and CDR2 is YYNGEE. The CDR3 extends over 18 amino acids. Unmatched junction bases numbered 13, after V lost 2 bases and J lost 5 bases. CDR3 region: CASSVEPNLAGANNEQFF. The CDR3 DNA sequence: TGTGCCAGCAGCGTCGAGCCCAATCTAGCGGGGGCAAACAATGAGCAGTTCTTC.

This clone was observed a single time. The V call is TRBV28, the J call TRBJ2-7; 10 bases are a match to TRBD2. The CDR3 consists of 16 residues. The junction had 16 bases not matched to a gene; V was cut back by 5 bases and J by 9 bases. Germline V CDR1 and CDR2: MDHEN, SYDVKM. The CDR3 DNA sequence: TGTGCCAGCAGTCCATCCAGCGGGGGGGTACGCGGTAGGCAGTACTTC. Protein product: CASSPSSGGVRGRQYF.

This rearrangement joins TRBV5-3 to TRBJ2-3; D gene ambiguous. TRBV5-3 has ORF status, its function being uncertain. The CDR3 contains 16 residues. The V end lost 5 bases, the J end lost 0 bases, and 16 bases lay between the germline ends. The CDR3 is CARSFPQWSSTDTQYF. DNA for the CDR3: TGTGCCAGAAGTTTTCCCCAGTGGTCTAGCACAGATACGCAGTATTTT.